Listed below are T cell receptor beta chains from one sample, sequenced in a study. TCRdb ran MiXCR on the 5' RACE reads and lists one entry per CDR3 protein. Here the sample spans some 5,800 distinct CDR3 sequences, under 40% being singletons. Source material: naive CD4+ T cells sorted from a lymph node. The receptors were gathered from a female donor with breast cancer. Each CDR3 is given with its conserved first and last residue. The D gene is left open where the match is weak. Expanded clones are given a class, and other clones once, few, many or no size at all.

j_call | v_call | clone_size | d_call | cdr3_aa | cdr3_nt
TRBJ1-4 | TRBV30 | - | - | CACPVQGRGEKLFF | TGTGCCTGTCCGGTTCAGGGAAGAGGGGAAAAACTGTTTTTT
TRBJ1-5 | TRBV30 | medium-sized | - | CAWSVGGNSNQPQHF | TGTGCCTGGAGTGTGGGAGGGAATAGCAATCAGCCCCAGCATTTT
TRBJ1-4 | TRBV30 | - | - | CAWSVRGSEQKLFF | TGTGCCTGGAGTGTACGGGGGTCCGAGCAAAAACTGTTTTTT
TRBJ1-5 | TRBV20-1 | - | TRBD1 | CSARTDRGLGQPQRF | TGCAGTGCTAGGACGGACAGGGGTCTCGGTCAGCCCCAGCGTTTT
TRBJ1-1 | TRBV27 | - | - | CASSFTSGRGNTEAFF | TGTGCCAGCAGTTTTACATCCGGCAGGGGTAATACTGAAGCTTTCTTT
TRBJ2-5 | TRBV14 | - | - | CASSNTPERETQYF | TGTGCCAGCAGCAACACCCCGGAGCGAGAGACCCAGTACTTC
TRBJ2-1 | TRBV7-7 | medium-sized | - | CASSLGGGAHNEQFF | TGTGCCAGCAGCTTAGGAGGGGGGGCCCACAATGAGCAGTTCTTC
TRBJ1-2 | TRBV29-1 | - | TRBD1 | CSVDQGGDGYTF | TGCAGCGTTGACCAGGGGGGCGATGGCTACACCTTC
TRBJ1-4 | TRBV28 | few | - | CASRDTGTAGEKLFF | TGTGCCAGCAGGGATACCGGGACTGCGGGGGAAAAACTGTTTTTT
TRBJ2-3 | TRBV20-1 | few | - | CSAPAPTQYF | TGCAGTGCTCCCGCCCCTACGCAGTATTTT
TRBJ2-1 | TRBV20-1 | few | - | CSAPAPRGAAYNEQFF | TGCAGTGCTCCCGCTCCGAGGGGCGCCGCCTACAATGAGCAGTTCTTC
TRBJ2-2 | TRBV6-5 | few | - | CASSGAGGSWAGELFF | TGTGCCAGCTCCGGGGCCGGGGGAAGTTGGGCCGGGGAGCTGTTTTTT
TRBJ2-3 | TRBV6-5 | medium-sized | - | CASSRGPSTDTQYF | TGTGCCAGCAGTCGGGGACCATCAACAGATACGCAGTATTTT